This note documents a single T cell receptor beta chain sequence. It lacks a known antigen. The input lacks base qualities; no much larger clone sits a single base away. These data come from a study of control samples from healthy donors and cancer patients (dated by TCRdb to the early 2020s). Looking up the germline V gene yields CDR1 MDHEN and CDR2 SYDVKM. Its CDR3 holds 15 amino acids, cysteine through phenylalanine. Kept here is only the CDR3 DNA, which spans 45 bases and is read in frame from base 1. Germline trimming: 8 bases from V, 2 bases from J; junction bases outside gene matches: 8. Receptor amplification or capture employed the immunoSEQ multiplex PCR assay. What TCRdb holds here is the immuneACCESS table cut down to in-frame rearrangements. Part of the clones is not present; checked against another copy, under half of the missing clones reflect an unresolved V gene, and the others are unexplained. This sample comprises 100,000 to 150,000 clones, about 90% of them detected only once. The ten largest make up 2% to 2.5% of the sample.

This clonotype was obtained from a woman in her forties or fifties in good health. Sample: blood. The chain links TRBV28 with TRBJ2-1; 8 middle bases align to TRBD2. The bases are TGTGCCAGCGGACTAAGCGGGAGCCCCTACAATGAGCAGTTCTTC. This codes for CASGLSGSPYNEQFF.